The rows below give T cell receptor beta chains drawn from one sample of a study of graft-versus-host responses after intestinal transplantation. TCRdb's table, derived via immunoSEQ multiplex PCR, lists solely in-frame clones and lacks some. The sample carries 65,000 to 90,000 clones, just under 95% recorded once. Which antigens these TCRs recognize remains unknown. The material sequenced was unstimulated CD8+ T cells sorted from spleen or lymph node cells, taken before transplant. Receptors were obtained from a human donor who was the organ donor for an intestinal transplant. Each CDR3 is given with its conserved first and last residue. D genes are given only for firm matches.

v_gene,d_gene,j_gene,CDR3aa,CDR3nt
TRBV19,.,TRBJ2-2,CASVPQGMGETGELFF,TGTGCCAGTGTACCACAGGGAATGGGAGAAACCGGGGAGCTGTTTTTT
TRBV7-3,TRBD2,TRBJ2-3,CASSRDYNTDTQYF,TGTGCCAGCAGCCGGGACTATAACACAGATACGCAGTATTTT
TRBV10-3,TRBD2,TRBJ2-2,CAISDSLAGGRGPGELFF,TGTGCCATCAGTGACTCCCTAGCGGGGGGCCGGGGTCCCGGGGAGCTGTTTTTT
TRBV5-1,TRBD1,TRBJ1-4,CASSARQGLANEKLFF,TGCGCCAGCAGCGCCCGACAGGGATTAGCTAATGAAAAACTGTTTTTT
TRBV4-1,TRBD1,TRBJ1-2,CASKPYRGPYYTF,TGCGCCAGCAAGCCCTACAGGGGGCCATACTACACCTTC
TRBV2,.,TRBJ1-4,CASSDLQGDEKLFF,TGTGCCAGCAGTGATCTACAGGGAGATGAAAAACTGTTTTTT
TRBV6-6,.,TRBJ2-2,CASSRPLAVGELFF,TGTGCCAGCAGTCGCCCTCTAGCTGTCGGGGAGCTGTTTTTT
TRBV21-1,.,TRBJ2-3,CASSPSAQAGYTDTQYF,TGTGCCAGCAGCCCTTCGGCACAGGCAGGATACACAGATACGCAGTATTTT
TRBV4-1,.,TRBJ1-2,CASSLRQASNYGYTF,TGCGCCAGCAGCCTCAGACAGGCGTCTAACTATGGCTACACCTTC
TRBV2,TRBD2,TRBJ2-1,CASSEKASGTYNEQFF,TGTGCCAGCAGTGAGAAAGCTAGCGGGACCTACAATGAGCAGTTCTTC
TRBV28,TRBD2,TRBJ2-2,CASSFGLAGGPSGELFF,TGTGCCAGCAGTTTCGGGCTGGCGGGGGGGCCCTCCGGGGAGCTGTTTTTT
TRBV7-9,.,TRBJ2-6,CASLAPSTSGANVLTF,TGTGCCAGCCTAGCACCCTCAACCTCTGGGGCCAACGTCCTGACTTTC
TRBV28,.,TRBJ2-7,CASRPGQNYEQYF,TGTGCCAGCAGACCCGGACAAAACTACGAGCAGTACTTC
TRBV27,.,TRBJ2-7,CASSLGLAYEQYF,TGTGCCAGCAGTTTAGGGCTTGCCTACGAGCAGTACTTC
TRBV5-4,TRBD2,TRBJ2-7,CASSGRLAGRFYEQYF,TGTGCCAGCAGCGGTCGACTAGCGGGGCGATTTTACGAGCAGTACTTC
TRBV6-4,.,TRBJ2-3,CASREQGTDTQYF,TGTGCCAGCAGGGAACAGGGCACAGATACGCAGTATTTT
TRBV19,.,TRBJ2-3,CASRWRDSSTDTQYF,TGTGCCAGTAGATGGCGGGACTCTAGCACAGATACGCAGTATTTT
TRBV27,TRBD1,TRBJ2-7,CASGPGQGYEQYF,TGTGCCAGCGGCCCGGGACAGGGCTACGAGCAGTACTTC
TRBV9,.,TRBJ1-4,CASSVSGDLGEKLFF,TGTGCCAGCAGCGTCTCAGGGGATTTAGGAGAAAAACTGTTTTTT
TRBV7-9,TRBD1,TRBJ2-7,CASSLKRAGGGEQYF,TGTGCCAGCAGCTTAAAACGGGCAGGGGGCGGCGAGCAGTACTTC
TRBV11-2,.,TRBJ2-5,CASSLVGETQYF,TGTGCCAGCAGCTTAGTCGGAGAGACCCAGTACTTC
TRBV2,TRBD2,TRBJ2-3,CASSARAGGPHTQYF,TGTGCCAGCAGTGCGCGAGCGGGGGGGCCTCATACGCAGTATTTT
TRBV30,TRBD1,TRBJ2-3,CAWSEDRDTDTQYF,TGTGCCTGGAGTGAAGACAGGGACACAGATACGCAGTATTTT
TRBV4-1,.,TRBJ1-2,CASDGGGALGYTF,TGCGCCAGCGACGGCGGGGGGGCGCTTGGCTACACCTTC
TRBV7-9,.,TRBJ1-1,CASSSTRLVGGLGTEAFF,TGTGCCAGCAGCTCGACCAGGTTAGTGGGAGGATTGGGCACTGAAGCTTTCTTT
TRBV19,TRBD1,TRBJ2-7,CASSLARTGGYEQYF,TGTGCCAGTAGTCTCGCTCGGACAGGGGGCTACGAGCAGTACTTC
TRBV7-9,.,TRBJ2-5,CASRLGPGETQYF,TGTGCCAGCCGGTTGGGCCCAGGAGAGACCCAGTACTTC
TRBV11-2,TRBD2,TRBJ2-3,CASSLTKRRGGAADTQYF,TGTGCCAGCAGCTTAACGAAGCGGCGGGGGGGAGCCGCAGATACGCAGTATTTT
TRBV11-2,TRBD1,TRBJ2-7,CASSPGTGGYEQYF,TGTGCCAGCAGCCCCGGGACAGGGGGCTACGAGCAGTACTTC
TRBV7-6,TRBD2,TRBJ2-2,CASSLGLAGGTNTGELFF,TGTGCCAGCAGCTTAGGACTAGCGGGGGGTACGAACACCGGGGAGCTGTTTTTT
TRBV4-3,TRBD2,TRBJ2-3,CASSQDVLAGEKQYF,TGCGCCAGCAGCCAAGATGTCCTAGCGGGGGAGAAGCAGTATTTT
TRBV9,TRBD1,TRBJ1-2,CASSATGYGYTF,TGTGCCAGCAGCGCGACAGGGTATGGCTACACCTTC